Listed below are T cell receptor beta chains from one sample, sequenced in a study of Ad26.COV2.S vaccination and SARS-CoV-2 variants. TCRdb's table, derived via immunoSEQ multiplex PCR, lists solely in-frame clones and lacks some. The data contain 360,000 or so clones, 89% of them singletons. The specimen comprised peripheral blood, sampled in a trial of Ad26.COV2.S vaccine versus placebo. These receptors came from a person between 18 and 60 years old who received the Ad26.COV2.S COVID-19 vaccine or a placebo. Both conserved end residues are part of each CDR3.

14,TRBV7-3,CASSPQRTYNEQFF
14,TRBV14,CASNRGQAYNEQFF
11,TRBV15,CATSRDGAQHF
17,TRBV4-1,CASSQDTTAGLIDEQYF
15,TRBV9,CASSPNAGTYNEQFF
14,TRBV5-4,CASGIWGSNEKLFF
17,TRBV5-1,CASSLAGTSKSYNEQFF
15,TRBV6-1,CASSENRVSNQPQHF
14,TRBV7-2,CASSFTSGSYEQYF
15,TRBV7-7,CASSLASLDQETQYF
15,TRBV11-3,CASSRTGTLSYEQYF
16,TRBV28,CASSLRWGSGSHGYTF
17,TRBV5-1,CASSLAGRIGNRGGYTF
15,TRBV30,CAWSDTNKGADGYTF
13,TRBV5-1,CASVGQGNTEAFF
16,TRBV7-8,CASSARQGLAKNIQYF
15,TRBV30,CAWSVGTSGTGELFF
13,TRBV28,CASRGTGRAEAFF
15,TRBV7-8,CASSLETSGSYEQYF
14,TRBV19,CASSMRQADTEAFF
14,TRBV4-2,CASSQDRTGGGRTF
14,TRBV5-4,CASSPPTGDNEQFF
14,TRBV11-2,CASSLVEGVGEQYF
15,TRBV30,CAWRPRAPVYNEQFF
16,TRBV19,CASRRGTHATNEKLFF
14,TRBV19,CASSVLDRSGPLHF
13,TRBV27,CASAPTLQETQYF
11,TRBV6-2/TRBV6-3,CASSESSEQYF
14,TRBV29-1,CSVRITGLNQPQHF
15,TRBV30,CAWSVPGNSGQPQHF
15,TRBV27,CASSRETEYNQPQHF
15,TRBV3-1/TRBV3-2,CASSAGGAKEETQYF
16,TRBV6-1,CASSESDRPDSYEQYF
13,TRBV29-1,CSAWTGPGSEAFF
14,TRBV28,CASSLMTPRDTQYF
12,TRBV14,CASSQGPYEQYF
13,TRBV5-4,CASSLLGATEQYF
15,TRBV19,CASSIKGQGVGEQYF
14,TRBV27,CASSTLTGSTEAFF
15,TRBV9,CASSPRLWDNYEQYF
15,TRBV10-3,CATGTSGTSSYEQYF
15,TRBV6-9,CASNKAGGPSNEQFF
12,TRBV6-5,CASFLRPTEAFF
13,TRBV12-3/TRBV12-4,CASRFSGADTQYF
13,TRBV5-6,CASSLKGSGEQFF
14,TRBV28,CASRMRVAKNIQYF
14,TRBV30,CAWGRGTGTHEQYF
14,TRBV29-1,CSAVKQGENTEAFF
13,TRBV7-2,CASSIRTVDEQYF
16,TRBV21-1,CASSKAPSYSYNEQFF
16,TRBV25-1,CASRRGHPPSSYEQYF
17,TRBV9,CASSAGQGTYSGNTIYF
15,TRBV27,CASSLQGVRNQPQHF
13,TRBV7-9,CASSLTGTYEQYF
11,TRBV5-5,CASSPAREQYF
14,TRBV24-1,CATSGYTSTDTQYF
15,TRBV7-2,CASTHPVSLQETQYF
14,TRBV24-1,CATSAQGALNEQFF
14,TRBV6-1,CASSDRDRDTEAFF